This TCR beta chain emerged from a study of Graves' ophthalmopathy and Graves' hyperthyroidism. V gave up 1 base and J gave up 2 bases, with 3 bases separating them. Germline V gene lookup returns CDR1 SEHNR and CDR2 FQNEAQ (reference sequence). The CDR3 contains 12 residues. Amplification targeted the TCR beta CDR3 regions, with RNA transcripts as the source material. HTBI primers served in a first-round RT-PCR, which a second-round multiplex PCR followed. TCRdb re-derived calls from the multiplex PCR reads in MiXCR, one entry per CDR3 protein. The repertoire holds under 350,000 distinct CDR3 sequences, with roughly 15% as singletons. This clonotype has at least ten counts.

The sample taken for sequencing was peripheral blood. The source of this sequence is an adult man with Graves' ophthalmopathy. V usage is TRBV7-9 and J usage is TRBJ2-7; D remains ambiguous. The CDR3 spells CASSLEPYEQYF. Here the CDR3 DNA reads TGTGCCAGCAGCTTAGAGCCCTACGAGCAGTACTTC.